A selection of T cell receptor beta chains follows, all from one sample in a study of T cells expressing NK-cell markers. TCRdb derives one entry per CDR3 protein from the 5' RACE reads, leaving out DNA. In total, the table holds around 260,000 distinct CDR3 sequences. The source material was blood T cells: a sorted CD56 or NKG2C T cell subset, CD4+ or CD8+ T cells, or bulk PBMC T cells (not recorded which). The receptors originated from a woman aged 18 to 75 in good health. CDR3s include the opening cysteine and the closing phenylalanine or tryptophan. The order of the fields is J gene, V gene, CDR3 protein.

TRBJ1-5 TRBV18 CASSPGGANQPQHF
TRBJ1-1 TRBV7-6 CASSPHPTGTDTEAFF
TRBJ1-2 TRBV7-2 CASTSGVGYTF
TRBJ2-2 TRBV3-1 CASSQDWRVTGELFF
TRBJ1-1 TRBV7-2 CASSFYTEAFF
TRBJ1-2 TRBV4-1 CASSQGEGADYGYTF
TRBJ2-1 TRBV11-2 CASSPRLPEQFF
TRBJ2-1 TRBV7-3 CASSSRSLAGDYNEQFF
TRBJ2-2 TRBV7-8 CASIQAGPGGGELFF
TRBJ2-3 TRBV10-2 CASSEWGTPSTDTQYF
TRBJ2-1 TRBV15 CATSRNNEQFF